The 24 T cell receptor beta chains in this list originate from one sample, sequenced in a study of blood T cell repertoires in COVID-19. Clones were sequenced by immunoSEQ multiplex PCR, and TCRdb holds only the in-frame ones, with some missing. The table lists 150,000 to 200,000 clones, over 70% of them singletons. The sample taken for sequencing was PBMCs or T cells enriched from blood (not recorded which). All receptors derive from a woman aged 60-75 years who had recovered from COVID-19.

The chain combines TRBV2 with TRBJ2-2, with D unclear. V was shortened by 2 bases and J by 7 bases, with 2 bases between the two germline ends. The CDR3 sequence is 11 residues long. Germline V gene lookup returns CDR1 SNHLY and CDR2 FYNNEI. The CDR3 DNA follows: TGTGCCAGCAGTGAACTCGGGGAGCTGTTTTTT. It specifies CASSELGELFF.

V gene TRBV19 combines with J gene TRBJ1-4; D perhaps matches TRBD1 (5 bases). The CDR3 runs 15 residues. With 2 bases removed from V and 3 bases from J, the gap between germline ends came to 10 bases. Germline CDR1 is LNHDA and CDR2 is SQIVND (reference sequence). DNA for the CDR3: TGTGCCAGTAGTATAATTGGGGCAGCTAATGAAAAACTGTTTTTT. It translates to CASSIIGAANEKLFF.

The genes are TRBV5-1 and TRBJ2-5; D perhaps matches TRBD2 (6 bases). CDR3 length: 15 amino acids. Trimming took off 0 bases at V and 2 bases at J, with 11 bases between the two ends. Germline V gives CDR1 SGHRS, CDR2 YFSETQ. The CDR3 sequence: CASSLGAGTQETQYF. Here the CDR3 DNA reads TGCGCCAGCAGCTTGGGGGCGGGGACTCAAGAGACCCAGTACTTC.

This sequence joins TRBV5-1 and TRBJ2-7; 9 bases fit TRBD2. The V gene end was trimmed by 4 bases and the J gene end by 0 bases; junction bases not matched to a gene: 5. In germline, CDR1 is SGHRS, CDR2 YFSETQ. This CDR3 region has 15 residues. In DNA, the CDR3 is TGCGCCAGCAGCATAAATAGCGGGGGCTCCTACGAGCAGTACTTC. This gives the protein CASSINSGGSYEQYF. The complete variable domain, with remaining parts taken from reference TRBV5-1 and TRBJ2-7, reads KAGVTQTPRYLIKTRGQQVTLSCSPISGHRSVSWYQQTPGQGLQFLFEYFSETQRNKGNFPGRFSGRQFSNSRSEMNVSTLELGDSALYLCASSINSGGSYEQYFGPGTRLTVT.

CDR3 in amino acids: CAISESTRDQPQHF. The CDR3, as DNA: TGTGCCATCAGTGAGTCGACTAGGGATCAGCCCCAGCATTTT. The V gene is TRBV10-3, the J gene TRBJ1-5; D is unclear. Germline values: CDR1 ENHRY, CDR2 SYGVKD. The CDR3 is 14 amino acids. V lost 0 bases and J lost 5, with 8 bases in between.

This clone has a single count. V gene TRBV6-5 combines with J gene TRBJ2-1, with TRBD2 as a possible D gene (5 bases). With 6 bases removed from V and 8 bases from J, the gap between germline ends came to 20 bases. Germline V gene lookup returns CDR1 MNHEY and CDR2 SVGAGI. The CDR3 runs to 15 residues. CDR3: CASRFGSGLWDEQFF. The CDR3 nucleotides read TGTGCCAGCAGGTTCGGTTCGGGATTGTGGGATGAGCAGTTCTTC.

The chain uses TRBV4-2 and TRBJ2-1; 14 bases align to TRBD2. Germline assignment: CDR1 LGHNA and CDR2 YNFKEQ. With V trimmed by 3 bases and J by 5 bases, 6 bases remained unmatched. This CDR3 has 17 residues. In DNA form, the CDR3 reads TGTGCCAGCAGCCACTCCGGGACTAGCGGGGGACACAATGAGCAGTTCTTC. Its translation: CASSHSGTSGGHNEQFF.

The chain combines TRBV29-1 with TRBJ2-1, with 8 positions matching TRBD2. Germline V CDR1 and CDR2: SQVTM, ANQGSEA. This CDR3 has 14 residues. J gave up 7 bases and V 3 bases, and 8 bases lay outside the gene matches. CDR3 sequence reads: CSVDTPLAGNEQFF. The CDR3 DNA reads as TGCAGCGTTGATACTCCCTTAGCGGGGAATGAGCAGTTCTTC.

CDR3 sequence: CASSATAGDTEAFF. The CDR3, as DNA: TGTGCCAGTAGTGCGACAGCAGGGGACACTGAAGCTTTCTTT. The chain has TRBV19 and TRBJ1-1, with D perhaps matching TRBD1 (6 bases). Germline loops: CDR1 LNHDA, CDR2 SQIVND (reference sequence). The CDR3 extends over 14 amino acids. Trimming took 5 bases from V and 3 from J, leaving 13 bases between them.

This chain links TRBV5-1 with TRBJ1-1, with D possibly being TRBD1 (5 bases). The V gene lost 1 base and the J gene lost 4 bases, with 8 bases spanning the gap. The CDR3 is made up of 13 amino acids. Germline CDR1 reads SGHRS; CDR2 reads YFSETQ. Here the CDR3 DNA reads TGCGCCAGCAGCTTGCAGGGTGCCACTGAAGCTTTCTTT. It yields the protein CASSLQGATEAFF.

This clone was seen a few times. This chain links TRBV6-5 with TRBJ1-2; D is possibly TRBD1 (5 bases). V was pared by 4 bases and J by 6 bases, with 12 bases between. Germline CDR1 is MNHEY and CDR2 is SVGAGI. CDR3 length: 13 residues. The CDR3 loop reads CASSFTGDDGYTF. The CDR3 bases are TGTGCCAGCAGTTTCACAGGAGACGATGGCTACACCTTC.

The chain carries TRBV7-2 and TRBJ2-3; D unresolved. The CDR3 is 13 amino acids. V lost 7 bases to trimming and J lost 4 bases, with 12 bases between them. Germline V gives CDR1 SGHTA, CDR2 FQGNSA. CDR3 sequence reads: CASTLSPPDTQYF. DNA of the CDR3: TGTGCCAGCACTCTCTCCCCCCCAGATACGCAGTATTTT.

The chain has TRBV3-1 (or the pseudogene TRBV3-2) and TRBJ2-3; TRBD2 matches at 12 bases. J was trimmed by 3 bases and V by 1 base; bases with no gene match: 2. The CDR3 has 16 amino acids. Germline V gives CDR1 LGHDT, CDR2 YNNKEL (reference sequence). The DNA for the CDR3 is TGTGCCAGCAGCCAAGCTAGCGGGGGGGCGACAGATACGCAGTATTTT. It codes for CASSQASGGATDTQYF.

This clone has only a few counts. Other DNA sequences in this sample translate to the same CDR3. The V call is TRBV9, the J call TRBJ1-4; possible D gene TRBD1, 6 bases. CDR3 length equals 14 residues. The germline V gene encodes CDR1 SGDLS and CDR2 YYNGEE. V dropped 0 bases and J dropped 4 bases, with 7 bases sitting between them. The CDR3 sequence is CASSVGGLNEKLFF. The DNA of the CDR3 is TGTGCCAGCAGCGTAGGGGGGCTTAATGAAAAACTGTTTTTT. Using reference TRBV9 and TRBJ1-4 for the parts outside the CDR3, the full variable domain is DSGVTQTPKHLITATGQRVTLRCSPRSGDLSVYWYQQSLDQGLQFLIQYYNGEERAKGNILERFSAQQFPDLHSELNLSSLELGDSALYFCASSVGGLNEKLFFGSGTQLSVL.

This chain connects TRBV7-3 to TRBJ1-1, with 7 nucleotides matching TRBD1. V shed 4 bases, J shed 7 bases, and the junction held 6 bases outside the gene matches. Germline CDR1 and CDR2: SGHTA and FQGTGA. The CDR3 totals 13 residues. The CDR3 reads CASSSTRDSEAFF. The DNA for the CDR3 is TGTGCCAGCAGCTCAACCCGGGACAGTGAAGCTTTCTTT.

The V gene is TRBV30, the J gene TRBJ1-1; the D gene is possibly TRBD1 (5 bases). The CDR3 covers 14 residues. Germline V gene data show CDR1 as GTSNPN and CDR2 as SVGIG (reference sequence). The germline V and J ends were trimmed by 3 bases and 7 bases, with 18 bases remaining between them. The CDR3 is CAWSSYPGTGEAFF. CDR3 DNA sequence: TGTGCCTGGAGCTCTTATCCGGGCACAGGTGAAGCTTTCTTT.

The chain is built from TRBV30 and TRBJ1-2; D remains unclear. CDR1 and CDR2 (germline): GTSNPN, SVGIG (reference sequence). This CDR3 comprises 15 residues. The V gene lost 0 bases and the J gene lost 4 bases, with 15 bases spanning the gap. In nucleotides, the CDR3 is TGTGCCTGGAGTGTTAGTCTAAACTCTCCCTATGGCTACACCTTC. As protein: CAWSVSLNSPYGYTF.

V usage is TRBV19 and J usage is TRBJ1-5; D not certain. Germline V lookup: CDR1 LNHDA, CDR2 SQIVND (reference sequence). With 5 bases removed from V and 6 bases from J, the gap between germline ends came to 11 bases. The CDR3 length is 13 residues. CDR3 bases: TGTGCCAGTAGTCTGTGGGGAGGTCAGCCCCAGCATTTT. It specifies CASSLWGGQPQHF. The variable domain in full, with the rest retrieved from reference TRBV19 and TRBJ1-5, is DGGITQSPKYLFRKEGQNVTLSCEQNLNHDAMYWYRQDPGQGLRLIYYSQIVNDFQKGDIAEGYSVSREKKESFPLTVTSAQKNPTAFYLCASSLWGGQPQHFGDGTRLSIL.

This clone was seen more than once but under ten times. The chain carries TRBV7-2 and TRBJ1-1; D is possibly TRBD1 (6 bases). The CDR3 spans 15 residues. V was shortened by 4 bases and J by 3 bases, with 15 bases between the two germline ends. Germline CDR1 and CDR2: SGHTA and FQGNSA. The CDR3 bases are TGTGCCAGCAGCTCTCCAGGGGTGGAGGACACTGAAGCTTTCTTT. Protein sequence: CASSSPGVEDTEAFF.

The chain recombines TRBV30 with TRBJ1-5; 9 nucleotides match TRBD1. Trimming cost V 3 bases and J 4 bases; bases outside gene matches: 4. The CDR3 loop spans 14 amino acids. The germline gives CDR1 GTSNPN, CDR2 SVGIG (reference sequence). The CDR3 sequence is CAWRRTGDNQPQHF. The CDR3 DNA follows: TGTGCCTGGAGAAGGACAGGGGATAATCAGCCCCAGCATTTT.

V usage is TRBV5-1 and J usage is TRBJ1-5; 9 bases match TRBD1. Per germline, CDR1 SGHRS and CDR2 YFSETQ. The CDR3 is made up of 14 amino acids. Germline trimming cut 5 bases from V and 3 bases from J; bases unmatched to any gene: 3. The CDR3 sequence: CASRGTGINQPQHF. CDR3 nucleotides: TGCGCCAGCAGGGGGACAGGGATCAATCAGCCCCAGCATTTT.

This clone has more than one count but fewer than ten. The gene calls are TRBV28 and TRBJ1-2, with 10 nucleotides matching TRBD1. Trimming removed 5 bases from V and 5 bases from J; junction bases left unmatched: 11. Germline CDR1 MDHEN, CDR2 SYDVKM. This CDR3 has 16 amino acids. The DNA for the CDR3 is TGTGCCAGCAGTCCATACGACAGGGGGCTCTATTATGGCTACACCTTC. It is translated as CASSPYDRGLYYGYTF.

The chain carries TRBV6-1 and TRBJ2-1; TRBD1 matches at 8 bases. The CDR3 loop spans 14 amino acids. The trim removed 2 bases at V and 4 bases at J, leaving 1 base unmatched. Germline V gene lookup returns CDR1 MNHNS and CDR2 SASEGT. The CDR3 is CASSEQGAYNEQFF. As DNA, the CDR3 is TGTGCCAGCAGTGAACAGGGGGCGTACAATGAGCAGTTCTTC.

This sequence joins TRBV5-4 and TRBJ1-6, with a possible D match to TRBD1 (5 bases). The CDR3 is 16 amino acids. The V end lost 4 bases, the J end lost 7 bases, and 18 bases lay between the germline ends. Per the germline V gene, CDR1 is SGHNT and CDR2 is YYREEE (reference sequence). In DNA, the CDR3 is TGTGCCAGCAGCAAATCAGGGAACCCAATGAATTCACCCCTCCACTTT. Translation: CASSKSGNPMNSPLHF.